This TCR beta chain is drawn from a study of blood T cells in healthy people across ages (dated by TCRdb to about 2015). A note on the overall study: In model experiments, roughly one uniquely barcoded TCR beta cDNA molecule per two T cells was captured by template switching. Donors of different ages were randomly distributed across sequencing lanes to avoid experimental bias. Two additional independent replicas of 1 million unique cDNA reads from the same blood draw were analyzed for two donors (one aged 18 to 30 and one aged 80 or older). Four age groups were formed from the donors: young (average approximately 15 years), middle-aged (approximately 39), aged (roughly 56) and long-lived (around 82). To track age-related changes in TCR beta repertoire diversity, the study relied on deep sequencing normalized with unique cDNA molecular identifiers.

Remarks on this clonotype: Its cognate antigen has yet to be identified. The input lacks base qualities; no much larger clone sits a single base away.

The paper's findings and limits, for the study overall: There was a strong correlation between observed TCR beta diversity and the percentage of naive T cells measured by flow cytometry. Observed TCR beta diversity per million T cells fell roughly linearly with age, and a significant reduction was already apparent by age around 40. Compared with the aged group, the long-lived group had more naive CD4+ T cells, fewer expanded clones and increased TCR diversity, suggesting age selection. Because donor CMV infection status was unknown, age-related changes in expanded clonotypes were potentially confounded. Because profiling used bulk unsorted PBMCs, naive and antigen-experienced compartments could not be compared conclusively. Estimates of total diversity based on one million sequenced T cells were considered lower bounds and underestimates.

Donors were around 37 systemically healthy Caucasian individuals from Russia aged roughly 6 to 95 years. Each donor gave around 9.9 milliliters of peripheral blood, collected into EDTA-treated Vacutainer tubes. Ficoll-Paque density-gradient centrifugation was used to isolate PBMCs, with at least 7 million per sample. Total RNA, at least 5 micrograms per sample, was extracted from PBMCs with Trizol reagent. For every donor, flow cytometry on a PBMC aliquot measured the percentage of naive CD45RAhigh/CD27high T cells. The CDR3 starts with the cysteine, ends with the phenylalanine, and has 14 residues. Only the CDR3 region is kept as DNA, spanning 42 bases read in frame from base 1. V has 3 bases trimmed and J has 4 bases trimmed; junction bases matching no gene number 7. Looking up the germline V gene (reference sequence) yields CDR1 DFQATT and CDR2 SNEGSKA. To prepare the library, 5' RACE was applied. TCRdb records Illumina HiSeq 2500 as the sequencer. A second PCR of about 6 to 11 cycles was performed with a sample-barcoded 5' primer and a J-beta primer mix. Each TCR beta cDNA molecule received a unique molecular identifier from a template-switch 5' adaptor carrying 12 random nucleotides. Each sample yielded at least 2.5 million CDR3-containing paired-end reads. First-strand cDNA was synthesized from all RNA with the Mint cDNA synthesis kit, primed by a TRBC-specific oligonucleotide. All cDNA was treated with uracil-DNA glycosylase and then went through a first 18-cycle PCR with the universal primers M1SS and BC2_uni_R. Under the source paper's analysis protocol: For normalization, 1 million high-quality reads, each with a distinct molecular identifier, were randomly selected from each sample. Reads with shared molecular identifiers were discarded instead of being binned into consensus sequences. MiTCR, with a Q25 quality threshold and the strictest error-elimination algorithm, was used for CDR3 identification, clonotype clustering and error correction. A nonparametric unseen species model with Euler transformation was used to estimate lower-bound total TCR beta diversity. TCRdb ran its own pipeline on the public reads, namely fastp trimming at Q25 and MiXCR clone calling, and kept in-frame beta chains. Entries that share a CDR3 protein sequence are merged under the most common genes and DNA. The V and J calls, along with clone size, are taken from TCRdb and not from the paper's own processing. Recorded for this sample are more than 1,400,000 distinct CDR3 sequences; approximately 38% of them occurred a single time. Around 8% of the sample is taken by the ten largest.

The sequence joins TRBV20-1 to TRBJ1-1, with 8 bases in between that match TRBD1. Source material: blood. This sequence was found in a woman between 18 and 29 years old in good health. The nucleotide sequence is TGCAGTGCTAGCGGCCAGGGGGCGTTCACTGAAGCTTTCTTT. This codes for CSASGQGAFTEAFF.